Listed below are T cell receptor beta chains from one sample, sequenced in a study of shared clonotypes between healthy human individuals. TCRdb's copy holds only in-frame clones and misses some; the assay was immunoSEQ multiplex PCR. Counted here are some 1,600,000 clones, about 98% occurring once; the ten biggest clones make up around 0.45%. Sequencing was performed on naive CD4+ T cells sorted from blood. The receptor set was obtained from a man between 25 and 39 years old in good health. Each CDR3 is given with its conserved first and last residue. D genes are given only for firm matches. Expanded clones get a size class; other rows say once, few or many, or leave the size out.

clone_size: once
j_call: TRBJ1-1
d_call: NA
cdr3_length: 13
v_call: TRBV28
cdr3_aa: CATQDPGPFEAFF
cdr3_nt: TGTGCCACCCAAGACCCAGGGCCCTTTGAAGCTTTCTTT

clone_size: NA
j_call: TRBJ2-7
d_call: TRBD1
cdr3_length: 14
v_call: TRBV30
cdr3_aa: CACSTGALSYEQYF
cdr3_nt: TGTGCCTGCTCGACAGGGGCCCTCTCCTACGAGCAGTACTTC

clone_size: NA
j_call: TRBJ2-5
d_call: NA
cdr3_length: 12
v_call: TRBV6-5
cdr3_aa: CASSQNLETQYF
cdr3_nt: TGTGCCAGCAGCCAGAACTTAGAGACCCAGTACTTC

clone_size: NA
j_call: TRBJ1-2
d_call: TRBD1
cdr3_length: 14
v_call: TRBV7-2
cdr3_aa: CASSRDRGLYGYTF
cdr3_nt: TGTGCCAGCAGCCGTGACAGGGGGCTCTATGGCTACACCTTC

clone_size: NA
j_call: TRBJ2-2
d_call: NA
cdr3_length: 16
v_call: TRBV5-1
cdr3_aa: CASSWPGQRNTGELFF
cdr3_nt: TGCGCCAGCAGCTGGCCGGGACAACGGAACACCGGGGAGCTGTTTTTT

clone_size: NA
j_call: TRBJ1-1
d_call: NA
cdr3_length: 16
v_call: TRBV5-4
cdr3_aa: CASSPPGGRQNTEAFF
cdr3_nt: TGTGCCAGCAGCCCCCCGGGAGGACGGCAGAACACTGAAGCTTTCTTT

clone_size: NA
j_call: TRBJ2-5
d_call: NA
cdr3_length: 13
v_call: TRBV5-4
cdr3_aa: CASSSGNSEAQYF
cdr3_nt: TGTGCCAGCAGCTCCGGCAATAGCGAGGCCCAGTACTTC

clone_size: NA
j_call: TRBJ1-2
d_call: TRBD1
cdr3_length: 11
v_call: TRBV29-1
cdr3_aa: CSVTGVYGYTF
cdr3_nt: TGCAGCGTTACAGGGGTCTATGGCTACACCTTC

clone_size: NA
j_call: TRBJ2-5
d_call: TRBD1
cdr3_length: 14
v_call: TRBV5-1
cdr3_aa: CASSLGTGFETQYF
cdr3_nt: TGCGCCAGCAGCCTGGGGACAGGGTTCGAGACCCAGTACTTC

clone_size: NA
j_call: TRBJ2-1
d_call: NA
cdr3_length: 14
v_call: TRBV2
cdr3_aa: CASSERSSYNEQFF
cdr3_nt: TGTGCCAGCAGTGAGCGGAGCTCCTACAATGAGCAGTTCTTC

clone_size: NA
j_call: TRBJ2-7
d_call: TRBD1
cdr3_length: 14
v_call: TRBV10-3
cdr3_aa: CAISPRDRGQEQYF
cdr3_nt: TGTGCCATCAGCCCACGGGACAGGGGGCAGGAGCAGTACTTC

clone_size: NA
j_call: TRBJ1-1
d_call: NA
cdr3_length: 14
v_call: TRBV11-2
cdr3_aa: CASSFGDGGTEAFF
cdr3_nt: TGTGCCAGCAGCTTCGGGGATGGGGGCACTGAAGCTTTCTTT

clone_size: NA
j_call: TRBJ2-1
d_call: TRBD2
cdr3_length: 15
v_call: TRBV11-3
cdr3_aa: CASSLPGLATQEQFF
cdr3_nt: TGTGCCAGCAGCTTACCCGGACTAGCGACCCAGGAGCAGTTCTTC

clone_size: NA
j_call: TRBJ1-3
d_call: NA
cdr3_length: 16
v_call: TRBV18
cdr3_aa: CASSPAHPGSGNTIYF
cdr3_nt: TGTGCCAGCTCGCCCGCACACCCCGGCTCTGGAAACACCATATATTTT

clone_size: once
j_call: TRBJ2-3
d_call: NA
cdr3_length: 17
v_call: TRBV11-2
cdr3_aa: CASSLVWGTPLGDTQYF
cdr3_nt: TGTGCCAGCAGCTTAGTCTGGGGGACCCCCCTTGGAGATACGCAGTATTTT

clone_size: NA
j_call: TRBJ2-2
d_call: NA
cdr3_length: 14
v_call: TRBV19
cdr3_aa: CASSTLANTGELFF
cdr3_nt: TGTGCCAGTAGTACACTAGCGAACACCGGGGAGCTGTTTTTT

clone_size: NA
j_call: TRBJ2-2
d_call: NA
cdr3_length: 13
v_call: TRBV14
cdr3_aa: CASSQRITGELFF
cdr3_nt: TGTGCCAGCAGCCAAAGGATCACCGGGGAGCTGTTTTTT

clone_size: NA
j_call: TRBJ2-1
d_call: NA
cdr3_length: 15
v_call: TRBV6-1
cdr3_aa: CASSPNWGTKNEQFF
cdr3_nt: TGTGCCAGCAGCCCAAATTGGGGGACAAAGAATGAGCAGTTCTTC

clone_size: NA
j_call: TRBJ1-1
d_call: NA
cdr3_length: 12
v_call: TRBV10-3
cdr3_aa: CAISVTNTEAFF
cdr3_nt: TGTGCCATCAGTGTCACGAACACTGAAGCTTTCTTT

clone_size: NA
j_call: TRBJ2-7
d_call: NA
cdr3_length: 14
v_call: TRBV6-5
cdr3_aa: CASRAIDRAYEQYF
cdr3_nt: TGTGCCAGCAGGGCGATAGACAGAGCCTACGAGCAGTACTTC

clone_size: NA
j_call: TRBJ2-1
d_call: TRBD1
cdr3_length: 15
v_call: TRBV5-1
cdr3_aa: CASSTTGVSYNEQFF
cdr3_nt: TGCGCCAGCAGCACCACAGGGGTCTCCTACAATGAGCAGTTCTTC

clone_size: NA
j_call: TRBJ1-3
d_call: NA
cdr3_length: 16
v_call: TRBV5-4
cdr3_aa: CASSNPQVTTGNTIYF
cdr3_nt: TGTGCCAGCAGCAACCCACAAGTAACTACTGGAAACACCATATATTTT

clone_size: NA
j_call: TRBJ2-5
d_call: TRBD1
cdr3_length: 14
v_call: TRBV15
cdr3_aa: CATSRDRRKETQYF
cdr3_nt: TGTGCCACCAGCAGGGACAGGCGAAAAGAGACCCAGTACTTC

clone_size: NA
j_call: TRBJ2-1
d_call: TRBD2
cdr3_length: 17
v_call: TRBV18
cdr3_aa: CASSSLFGTRTGDEQFF
cdr3_nt: TGTGCCAGCTCGTCTCTATTCGGGACTAGGACTGGGGATGAGCAGTTCTTC

clone_size: few
j_call: TRBJ2-1
d_call: NA
cdr3_length: 12
v_call: TRBV10-1
cdr3_aa: CASSESYNEQFF
cdr3_nt: TGCGCCAGCAGTGAGTCCTACAATGAGCAGTTCTTC

clone_size: NA
j_call: TRBJ2-3
d_call: NA
cdr3_length: 13
v_call: TRBV6-1
cdr3_aa: CASEWDTTDTQYF
cdr3_nt: TGTGCCAGCGAGTGGGACACCACAGATACGCAGTATTTT

clone_size: NA
j_call: TRBJ2-7
d_call: NA
cdr3_length: 14
v_call: TRBV7-8
cdr3_aa: CASSLAGDNYEQYF
cdr3_nt: TGTGCCAGCAGCTTGGCAGGGGACAACTACGAGCAGTACTTC

clone_size: NA
j_call: TRBJ2-1
d_call: TRBD2
cdr3_length: 15
v_call: TRBV5-1
cdr3_aa: CASSLAATGDNEQFF
cdr3_nt: TGCGCCAGCAGCCTAGCGGCAACCGGGGACAATGAGCAGTTCTTC

clone_size: NA
j_call: TRBJ1-1
d_call: NA
cdr3_length: 10
v_call: TRBV20-1
cdr3_aa: CRWGGLEAFF
cdr3_nt: TGCCGATGGGGAGGGCTTGAAGCTTTCTTT

clone_size: NA
j_call: TRBJ2-5
d_call: TRBD2
cdr3_length: 17
v_call: TRBV5-1
cdr3_aa: CASSLDPRLAGGGTQYF
cdr3_nt: TGCGCCAGCAGCTTAGATCCCAGACTAGCGGGAGGGGGGACCCAGTACTTC

clone_size: once
j_call: TRBJ1-1
d_call: NA
cdr3_length: 12
v_call: TRBV29-1
cdr3_aa: CSASTQGTEAFF
cdr3_nt: TGCAGCGCCTCGACACAGGGCACTGAAGCTTTCTTT

clone_size: NA
j_call: TRBJ2-1
d_call: TRBD2
cdr3_length: 19
v_call: TRBV15
cdr3_aa: CATSRAGTSGRSSYNEQFF
cdr3_nt: TGTGCCACCAGCAGAGCCGGGACTAGCGGGAGAAGCTCCTACAATGAGCAGTTCTTC

clone_size: NA
j_call: TRBJ2-7
d_call: NA
cdr3_length: 11
v_call: TRBV20-1
cdr3_aa: CSARSTSEQYF
cdr3_nt: TGCAGTGCCCGGTCCACCAGCGAGCAGTACTTC

clone_size: NA
j_call: TRBJ2-7
d_call: TRBD1
cdr3_length: 18
v_call: TRBV5-8
cdr3_aa: CASSLDWGQGGLIYEQYF
cdr3_nt: TGTGCCAGCAGCTTGGATTGGGGACAGGGTGGACTCATCTACGAGCAGTACTTC

clone_size: NA
j_call: TRBJ2-1
d_call: NA
cdr3_length: 16
v_call: TRBV19
cdr3_aa: CASSIGAPLFYNEQFF
cdr3_nt: TGTGCCAGTAGTATCGGTGCGCCCCTCTTCTACAATGAGCAGTTCTTC

clone_size: once
j_call: TRBJ2-7
d_call: TRBD1
cdr3_length: 13
v_call: TRBV2
cdr3_aa: CASSVDRGGEQYF
cdr3_nt: TGTGCCAGCAGTGTTGACAGGGGAGGCGAGCAGTACTTC

clone_size: NA
j_call: TRBJ2-5
d_call: TRBD2
cdr3_length: 14
v_call: TRBV6-5
cdr3_aa: CASRLGLAGETQYF
cdr3_nt: TGTGCCAGCAGGCTAGGACTAGCGGGAGAGACCCAGTACTTC

clone_size: once
j_call: TRBJ2-7
d_call: TRBD2
cdr3_length: 16
v_call: TRBV6-1
cdr3_aa: CASSAASGGRNYEQYF
cdr3_nt: TGTGCCAGCAGTGCGGCTAGCGGGGGGAGAAACTACGAGCAGTACTTC

clone_size: NA
j_call: TRBJ2-7
d_call: NA
cdr3_length: 11
v_call: TRBV6-5
cdr3_aa: CASRGLYEQYF
cdr3_nt: TGTGCCAGCAGAGGACTCTACGAGCAGTACTTC

clone_size: NA
j_call: TRBJ2-2
d_call: TRBD1
cdr3_length: 14
v_call: TRBV27
cdr3_aa: CASSLYRGTGELFF
cdr3_nt: TGTGCCAGCAGTTTATACAGGGGCACCGGGGAGCTGTTTTTT

clone_size: once
j_call: TRBJ1-5
d_call: NA
cdr3_length: 12
v_call: TRBV28
cdr3_aa: CASRQSGQPQHF
cdr3_nt: TGTGCCAGCCGACAGTCGGGACAGCCCCAGCATTTT

clone_size: NA
j_call: TRBJ2-3
d_call: TRBD1
cdr3_length: 16
v_call: TRBV18
cdr3_aa: CASSPNRTGNTDTQYF
cdr3_nt: TGTGCCAGCTCACCTAATAGGACAGGCAACACAGATACGCAGTATTTT

clone_size: NA
j_call: TRBJ2-7
d_call: NA
cdr3_length: 11
v_call: TRBV6-6
cdr3_aa: CASTAGYEQYF
cdr3_nt: TGTGCCAGCACCGCGGGCTACGAGCAGTACTTC

clone_size: NA
j_call: TRBJ2-1
d_call: TRBD2
cdr3_length: 17
v_call: TRBV7-9
cdr3_aa: CASSLVGTSGKYNEQFF
cdr3_nt: TGTGCCAGCAGCTTAGTGGGGACTAGCGGGAAATACAATGAGCAGTTCTTC

clone_size: few
j_call: TRBJ1-5
d_call: NA
cdr3_length: 15
v_call: TRBV19
cdr3_aa: CASNPGGNSNQPQHF
cdr3_nt: TGTGCCAGTAACCCCGGTGGGAATAGCAATCAGCCCCAGCATTTT

clone_size: NA
j_call: TRBJ2-1
d_call: TRBD1
cdr3_length: 13
v_call: TRBV10-3
cdr3_aa: CAIDSGTENEQFF
cdr3_nt: TGTGCCATAGATTCCGGGACAGAGAATGAGCAGTTCTTC

clone_size: NA
j_call: TRBJ2-7
d_call: NA
cdr3_length: 16
v_call: TRBV10-3
cdr3_aa: CAISVARSATSYEQYF
cdr3_nt: TGTGCCATCAGTGTGGCCCGGTCGGCGACCTCCTACGAGCAGTACTTC

clone_size: NA
j_call: TRBJ1-1
d_call: NA
cdr3_length: 13
v_call: TRBV5-6
cdr3_aa: CASSLSLQGFAFF
cdr3_nt: TGTGCCAGCAGCTTAAGTCTTCAGGGGTTTGCTTTCTTT

clone_size: NA
j_call: TRBJ1-5
d_call: NA
cdr3_length: 17
v_call: TRBV7-9
cdr3_aa: CASSLGKGRNINQPQHF
cdr3_nt: TGTGCCAGCAGCTTAGGCAAGGGGCGAAACATCAATCAGCCCCAGCATTTT

clone_size: NA
j_call: TRBJ1-1
d_call: NA
cdr3_length: 15
v_call: TRBV4-3
cdr3_aa: CASSQDPHPNTEAFF
cdr3_nt: TGCGCCAGCAGCCAAGATCCCCACCCGAACACTGAAGCTTTCTTT